This T cell receptor beta chain was observed in a study of Ad26.COV2.S vaccination and SARS-CoV-2 variants. On the study more broadly: Participant was drawn from the COV1001 Ad26.COV2.S trial arm. The vaccine Ad26.COV2.S was put into the muscle once, or twice with 56 days between. Points from the study as a whole: The TCR breadth and depth analyses may have produced an underestimate of total T cell responses. Recipients of either vaccine or placebo displayed similar breadth of non-spike TCRs.

Of note for this clone: Its cognate antigen is unknown.

In germline, CDR1 is KGHSH, CDR2 LQKENI. Trimming at V came to 1 base and at J to 4 bases, leaving 4 bases not matched to a gene. The CDR3 runs 16 residues. Treatment specified: about 20 received Ad26.COV2.S at low or high dose, single or two shots; 5 received placebo; per-sample allocation not given. Sampling was performed 63 days after the first vaccine or placebo injection. Profiling relied on immunoSEQ multiplex PCR, and the TCRdb table lists in-frame clones only, not all of them. The table records 300,000 to 400,000 clones, around 84% of them present only once. The TCR was taken from a person aged 18 to 65 who received the Ad26.COV2.S COVID-19 vaccine or a placebo. This chain uses TRBV18 with TRBJ2-3; the match to TRBD1 covers 11 bases. The material sequenced was peripheral blood, taken in a trial of Ad26.COV2.S vaccine versus placebo. CDR3 DNA: TGTGCCAGCTCACCACGAGGACAGGGGGCTTCAGATACGCAGTATTTT. It codes for CASSPRGQGASDTQYF.